The clone carrying this T cell receptor beta chain was seen just once. The antigen remains unidentified. Next came a second PCR, run for about 6 to 12 cycles, which used a sample-barcoded 5' primer along with a J-beta primer mix. The template-switch adaptor, which had 12 random nucleotides, put a tag on each cDNA molecule. One entry per CDR3 protein results from TCRdb running MiXCR on the 5' RACE reads. Of more than 1,000,000 distinct CDR3 sequences listed, around 25% are singletons. This specimen comes from a study of blood T cells in healthy people across ages. Overall study findings and caveats: It was held that the diversity estimates obtained from one million T cells were underestimates. Roughly linear declines in TCR beta diversity per million T cells occurred with age.

Germline V CDR1 and CDR2: LNHDA, SQIVND (reference sequence). V was pared by 6 bases and J by 0 bases, with 9 bases between. The CDR3 loop spans 14 amino acids. The same specimen was also included in a second study, on T cells of mothers and their children. That work contributes: Normalized overlap was always slightly, never significantly, higher in related than unrelated mother-child pairs.

The sample consisted of blood. The rearrangement joins TRBV19 to TRBJ1-3, with a tentative D call TRBD1 (6 bases). The receptor's source is a girl aged 2-10 years in good health. In nucleotides, the CDR3 is TGTGCCAGTAGGGACAGCAGCTCTGGAAACACCATATATTTT. Amino acid sequence: CASRDSSSGNTIYF.